This paragraph reports one TCR beta chain. Its antigen remains unknown. The junction shows a germline mismatch at one end, possibly a read error. Other DNA sequences of this sample code for an identical CDR3. This specimen comes from a study of graft-versus-host responses after intestinal transplantation. About the research overall: Once they had received anti-thymocyte globulin induction, all recipients took tacrolimus and steroids for roughly three years. Notes on the study in general: Early after transplant, HvG declines were associated with peak levels of circulating GvH clones. Some GvH clones were seen earlier in gut or blood, suggesting intestinal origin. Where graft-donor T cell macrochimerism was present, patients had high graft-versus-host to host-versus-graft clonal ratios in allografts.

The assay was immunoSEQ multiplex PCR, and TCRdb's table has in-frame clones only and misses some. The sample carries some 110,000 clones, 90% to 95% recorded once. The length of the CDR3 is 14 residues. Per germline, CDR1 SGHNT and CDR2 YYREEE (reference sequence). The sequencing here drew on unstimulated CD8+ T cells sorted from spleen or lymph node cells, taken before transplant. The TCR sequence derives from a human donor who was the organ donor for an intestinal transplant. This chain uses TRBV5-4 with TRBJ2-7; D uncertain. CDR3 nucleotides: TGTGCCAGCAGCTTGGGGCTAGTTAACTACGAGCAGTACTTT. The encoded protein is CASSLGLVNYEQYF.